What follows are 11 T cell receptor beta chains derived from one specimen sequenced in a study of human T cells and chemical hapten exposure. The time point was: patch test 3, about 24 weeks after DPC sensitization. Specified treatment: therapeutic diphenylcyclopropenone sensitization with weekly scalp DPC. It was from unfractionated whole blood that total RNA was extracted. From the RACE reads, TCRdb called clonotypes with MiXCR, one entry per CDR3 protein. This repertoire shows roughly 38,000 distinct CDR3 sequences, more than 8% found once; its top ten account for over 20%. The sequencing here drew on whole blood, taken in connection with sensitization to the hapten diphenylcyclopropenone (DPC). These receptors all come from a man aged 50 or older with alopecia areata. Some clones in this sample may be carry-over from other donors' samples.

This clonotype has a handful of counts. This chain's CDR3 is CSVGTDPGNTIYF. The CDR3 DNA sequence: TGCAGCGTTGGGACAGATCCTGGAAACACCATATATTTT. This rearrangement joins TRBV29-1 to TRBJ1-3; D is possibly TRBD1 (6 bases). Germline V lookup: CDR1 SQVTM, CDR2 ANQGSEA. This CDR3 comprises 13 residues. Trimming took off 4 bases at V and 2 bases at J, with 9 bases between the two ends. The whole variable domain, filled in from reference TRBV29-1 and TRBJ1-3, reads SAVISQKPSRDICQRGTSLTIQCQVDSQVTMMFWYRQQPGQSLTLIATANQGSEATYESGFVIDKFPISRPNLTFSTLTVSNMSPEDSSIYLCSVGTDPGNTIYFGEGSWLTVV.

This clonotype was counted ten times or more. The J gene is TRBJ2-3, the V gene TRBV20-1, with 7 bases that match TRBD1. Per the germline V gene, CDR1 is DFQATT and CDR2 is SNEGSKA (reference sequence). V lost 8 bases to trimming and J lost 3 bases; unmatched junction nucleotides: 5. The CDR3 runs to 12 residues. Here the CDR3 reads CSTTGWTDTQYF. The CDR3 region has the DNA TGCAGTACGACAGGGTGGACAGATACGCAGTATTTT.

This clonotype came up a few times. The gene calls are TRBV10-3 and TRBJ2-3; D not resolved. CDR1 ENHRY and CDR2 SYGVKD come from the germline V gene. This CDR3 contains 14 residues. The V and J ends lost 6 bases and 2 bases respectively, with 12 bases between them. DNA of the CDR3: TGTGCCATCAGCGATCAGTGGGACACAGATACGCAGTATTTT. As protein: CAISDQWDTDTQYF.

This clonotype appeared many times. The chain combines TRBV5-1 with TRBJ2-3, with 8 bases identical to TRBD2. This CDR3 spans 13 amino acids. Germline CDR1 and CDR2: SGHRS and YFSETQ. The V segment lost 0 bases and the J segment 14 bases; nucleotides outside the gene matches: 8. The CDR3 protein is CASSLGEHGTRYF. CDR3 nucleotides: TGCGCCAGCAGCTTGGGAGAACACGGGACTAGGTATTTT.

This clonotype was recorded at least ten times. The gene calls are TRBV24-1 and TRBJ1-5, with 7 bases aligning to TRBD1. CDR3 size: 14 residues. The ends lost 3 bases at V and 4 bases at J; junction bases unmatched: 2. Germline-derived CDR1 and CDR2 are KGHDR and SFDVKD. The chain's CDR3 is CATSDPGQNQPQHF. CDR3 bases: TGTGCCACCAGTGATCCGGGACAGAATCAGCCCCAGCATTTT.

This clonotype has at least ten counts. The rearrangement links TRBV29-1 to TRBJ2-6; perhaps TRBD2 as D (5 bases). The CDR3 covers 16 residues. CDR1 SQVTM and CDR2 ANQGSEA come from the germline V gene. Trimming pared 4 bases from V and 0 bases from J, leaving 13 bases between. The CDR3 loop is CSVAGDSPSGANVLTF. The CDR3 nucleotides are TGCAGCGTTGCCGGGGATTCCCCCTCTGGGGCCAACGTCCTGACTTTC.

This clonotype occurred a few times. This chain uses TRBV28 with TRBJ2-3; possibly TRBD2 for D (5 bases). CDR1 is MDHEN, CDR2 SYDVKM, per germline. V was clipped by 3 bases and J by 1 base, with 8 bases between them. There are 14 residues in the CDR3. CDR3: CASSFGGGTDTQYF. CDR3 DNA sequence: TGTGCCAGCAGTTTTGGAGGCGGCACAGATACGCAGTATTTT. The variable domain in full, with the rest retrieved from reference TRBV28 and TRBJ2-3, is DVKVTQSSRYLVKRTGEKVFLECVQDMDHENMFWYRQDPGLGLRLIYFSYDVKMKEKGDIPEGYSVSREKKERFSLILESASTNQTSMYLCASSFGGGTDTQYFGPGTRLTVL.

This clonotype was counted a few times. This chain's CDR3 is CSALYVAGGLNEQFF. CDR3 DNA: TGCAGTGCCCTCTACGTAGCGGGAGGGTTGAATGAGCAGTTCTTC. The V gene is TRBV20-1, the J gene TRBJ2-1; 11 positions match TRBD2. Trimming cost V 6 bases and J 7 bases; bases outside gene matches: 11. The CDR3 loop spans 15 amino acids. Germline CDR1 DFQATT, CDR2 SNEGSKA (reference sequence).

The chain recombines TRBV12-3 or TRBV12-4 with TRBJ1-1; D not resolved. Trimming pared 1 base from V and 3 bases from J, leaving 6 bases between. This CDR3 is built from 13 residues. CDR3 loop: CASSLDRYTEAFF. CDR3 DNA: TGTGCCAGCAGTTTAGATCGGTACACTGAAGCTTTCTTT.

A few counts support this clonotype. The V call is TRBV7-9, the J call TRBJ2-7; D gene unclear. In germline, CDR1 is SEHNR, CDR2 FQNEAQ (reference sequence). Deletions cut 1 base from V and 6 bases from J, with 16 bases between. The CDR3 is made up of 15 amino acids. The CDR3 here is CASSLVDSHYSEQYF. The DNA for the CDR3 is TGTGCCAGCAGCTTAGTAGATTCCCACTACAGCGAGCAGTACTTC.

This clonotype was seen ten or more times. This chain uses TRBV6-1 with TRBJ2-7; D remains ambiguous. CDR1 is MNHNS and CDR2 is SASEGT in the germline V gene. The CDR3 runs 14 residues. The V end was cut by 7 bases, the J end by 0 bases, with 13 bases between. The CDR3: CASTQQRSSYEQYF. CDR3 DNA: TGTGCCAGCACTCAACAACGCAGCTCCTACGAGCAGTACTTC.